There are a few counts of the clone carrying this TCR beta chain. These data originate in a study of T-cell memory formation after mild COVID-19. Study information: TCR clusters were mostly confined to one donor each.

TCRdb itself ran the 5' RACE reads through MiXCR, one entry per CDR3 protein. This table holds 300,000 to 350,000 distinct CDR3 sequences, roughly an eighth found once. The CDR3 has 17 amino acids. J lost 0 bases, V lost 6 bases, and 12 bases had no gene match. This chain connects TRBV12-3 or TRBV12-4 to TRBJ2-7, with TRBD2 identical over 9 bases. The sample was PBMCs or a T cell subset sorted from them (not recorded which). The receptor was derived from a man aged 18 to 29 who had mild COVID-19 (a few samples of this study predate the infection). Cell type and time point are not known. CDR3 region: CASSPPASGASSYEQYF. The CDR3 DNA reads TGTGCCAGCAGCCCGCCGGCTAGCGGGGCTTCCTCCTACGAGCAGTACTTC.